The rows below give T cell receptor beta chains drawn from one sample of a study of blood T cell repertoires in COVID-19. Clones were sequenced by immunoSEQ multiplex PCR, and TCRdb holds only the in-frame ones, with some missing. The table lists about 55,000 clones, about 85% of them singletons. The specimen was peripheral blood. The receptor set was obtained from a human donor in a cohort sampled during active COVID-19. CDR3s include the opening cysteine and the closing phenylalanine or tryptophan. D genes are given only for firm matches. Rows give clone size only sometimes, using once, few, many, or a class for an expanded clone.

cdr3_length j_call d_call clone_size v_call cdr3_nt cdr3_aa
15 TRBJ2-7 TRBD1 - TRBV28 TGTGCCAGCAGTTTTGGTCTGGGACAGACCTACGAGCAGTACTTC CASSFGLGQTYEQYF
15 TRBJ1-5 - few TRBV6-5 TGTGCCAGCAGAGTCGGAAAGCGAGGCAATCAGCCCCAGCATTTT CASRVGKRGNQPQHF
16 TRBJ1-4 TRBD1 - TRBV19 TGTGCCAGTAGTTCTACGACCGGGACAGGGGGCGCGGGGCTGTTTTTT CASSSTTGTGGAGLFF
15 TRBJ2-3 - - TRBV4-1 TGCGCCAGCAGCCCAACAGGACCCAGCACAGATACGCAGTATTTT CASSPTGPSTDTQYF
12 TRBJ1-5 TRBD1 - TRBV2 TGTGCCAGCAGCCTCCGGGACAGCCGTGAGCATTTT CASSLRDSREHF
17 TRBJ2-2 TRBD2 - TRBV6-1 TGTGCCAGCAGTGGACTAGCGGAATCCGCGAACACCGGGGAGCTGTTTTTT CASSGLAESANTGELFF
13 TRBJ1-1 TRBD1 - TRBV19 TGTGCCAGTAGCGACAGGGGACGCACTGAAGCTTTCTTT CASSDRGRTEAFF
14 TRBJ2-7 TRBD2 - TRBV27 TGTGCCAGCAGTCTCCTAGCGGGAGCGAACGAGCAGTACTTC CASSLLAGANEQYF
16 TRBJ1-1 - - TRBV18 TGTGCCAGCTCACCAAAGGGAGTCAGCTTGAACACTGAAGCTTTCTTT CASSPKGVSLNTEAFF
16 TRBJ1-1 TRBD1 - TRBV7-9 TGTGCCAGCCCATCCGGGACAGGGGAGAACAGTGGTGAAGCTTTCTTT CASPSGTGENSGEAFF
15 TRBJ2-1 - - TRBV7-9 TGTGCCAGCAGCTTGGCATCGGGGGGCGGTAATGAGCAGTTCTTC CASSLASGGGNEQFF
14 TRBJ1-2 - - TRBV4-1 TGCGCCAGCAGCCAAGGGGAGAGTAACTATGGCTACACCTTC CASSQGESNYGYTF
13 TRBJ2-3 - - TRBV6-4 TGTGCCAGCAGTGAGGATGGGCAAGATACGCAGTATTTT CASSEDGQDTQYF
14 TRBJ2-7 - - TRBV6-5 TGTGCCAGCAGAGGGGAACTGAACTCCTACGAGCAGTACTTC CASRGELNSYEQYF
14 TRBJ1-5 - - TRBV2 TGTGCCAGCAGTGAAATCGGTAGCAATCAGCCCCAGCATTTT CASSEIGSNQPQHF
13 TRBJ1-1 - few TRBV12-3/TRBV12-4 TGTGCCAGCAGTGGGCCGGGAAGCACTGAAGCTTTCTTT CASSGPGSTEAFF
13 TRBJ1-2 - - TRBV30 TGTGCCTGGAGTGTCAGGGTTGAGGCTGGCTACACCTTC CAWSVRVEAGYTF
15 TRBJ1-4 - - TRBV10-3 TGTGCCAGCGCTGGAGCGGTGGGTGGTAATGAAAAACTGTTTTTT CASAGAVGGNEKLFF
16 TRBJ2-6 TRBD1 - TRBV18 TGTGCCAGCTCATTCTGGACAGGGACTGGGGCCAACGTCCTGACTTTC CASSFWTGTGANVLTF
13 TRBJ1-2 - - TRBV6-5 TGTGCCAGCAGTTACTCTGGGCAGGGCCCTATTGCCTTC CASSYSGQGPIAF
14 TRBJ2-7 - - TRBV28 TGTGCCAGCAGTTGGTTGCTCGCGGGTTACGAGCAGTACTTC CASSWLLAGYEQYF
12 TRBJ1-2 TRBD1 - TRBV28 TGTGCCAGCTGGACAGGGGGTCTCGGCTACACCTTC CASWTGGLGYTF
17 TRBJ2-3 - - TRBV7-3 TGTGCCAGCAGCCTCAAGGGGTCAGGTTCTAGCACAGATACGCAGTATTTT CASSLKGSGSSTDTQYF
15 TRBJ1-1 - once TRBV7-9 TGTGCCAGCAGTATAGGGCAGGGAAGGACCACTGAAGCTTTCTTT CASSIGQGRTTEAFF
15 TRBJ2-5 TRBD2 - TRBV10-1 TGCGCCAGCAGTGTTAGCGGGGCCGGCGACGAGACCCAGTACTTC CASSVSGAGDETQYF
15 TRBJ2-5 - few TRBV7-9 TGTGCCAGCAGCCGTTTTGAAGGCGGGATAGAGACCCAGTACTTC CASSRFEGGIETQYF
16 TRBJ2-4 TRBD1 once TRBV3-1/TRBV3-2 TGTGCCAGCAGCCAAGAACAGGGGAGAACCAAAAACATTCAGTACTTC CASSQEQGRTKNIQYF
15 TRBJ2-2 TRBD2 - TRBV27 TGTGCCAGCAGTTTAAGCGGGAGAGGATCCGGGGAGCTGTTTTTT CASSLSGRGSGELFF
12 TRBJ1-5 - - TRBV29-1 TGCAGCGTCCAGGGGCCTGATCAGCCCCAGCATTTT CSVQGPDQPQHF
13 TRBJ2-7 - few TRBV7-2 TGTGCCAGCAGTCGGGTGATCGGGGGCGAGCAGTACTTC CASSRVIGGEQYF
16 TRBJ2-3 - - TRBV18 TGTGCCAGCTCACCCCTGGGGGGGGCAGGCACAGATACGCAGTATTTT CASSPLGGAGTDTQYF
14 TRBJ1-1 - - TRBV18 TGTGCCAGCTCAAGCTCCGGGTCGAACACTGAAGCTTTCTTT CASSSSGSNTEAFF
14 TRBJ1-5 TRBD1 - TRBV30 TGTGCCTGGAACAGGGGGATGAGCAATCAGCCCCAGCATTTT CAWNRGMSNQPQHF
16 TRBJ2-7 TRBD1 - TRBV6-1 TGTGCCAGCAGTGAACTGGGACAGGTCGCGGCCTACGAGCAGTACTTC CASSELGQVAAYEQYF
16 TRBJ2-3 - - TRBV24-1 TGTGCCACCAGTGCCCGCCCCGGACTCGGCACAGATACGCAGTATTTT CATSARPGLGTDTQYF
13 TRBJ2-7 - - TRBV2 TGTGCCAGCAGTTATGGGACTTCCTACGAGCAGTACTTC CASSYGTSYEQYF
12 TRBJ2-7 - once TRBV28 TGTGCCAGCGGATCGGGGACCTACGAGCAGTACTTC CASGSGTYEQYF
17 TRBJ1-5 - - TRBV7-2 TGTGCCAGCAGCTTATGGGGGACACCGGGTAGCAATCAGCCCCAGCATTTT CASSLWGTPGSNQPQHF